The 32 T cell receptor beta chains in this list originate from one sample, sequenced in a study of shared clonotypes between healthy human individuals. The method was immunoSEQ multiplex PCR; TCRdb's version includes in-frame clones alone and lacks a portion of them. The sample includes 2.3 million or so clones, approximately 95% of them seen just once. Sequenced sample: naive CD4+ T cells from PBMCs. As for subset: CD45RA+ positively selected. The source of these receptors is a man younger than 30 in good health. Some clones in this sample may be carry-over from other donors' samples.

CDR3 amino acids: CASSQGRGSYMNTEAFF. The CDR3 coding sequence is TGCGCCAGCAGCCAAGGAAGAGGCAGTTACATGAACACTGAAGCTTTCTTT. The rearrangement links TRBV4-3 to TRBJ1-1; D unresolved. The CDR3 has 17 amino acids. Germline CDR1 reads LGHNA; CDR2 reads YSLEER. V was clipped by 1 base and J by 0 bases, with 15 bases between them.

The rearrangement joins TRBV7-2 to TRBJ2-2; no firm D call. V lost 4 bases to trimming and J lost 6 bases, with 3 bases between them. Germline values: CDR1 SGHTA, CDR2 FQGNSA. This CDR3 contains 11 residues. The DNA for the CDR3 is TGTGCCAGCAGCTCCCCCGGGGAGCTGTTTTTT. This sequence encodes CASSSPGELFF.

This chain uses TRBV28 with TRBJ2-1; 10 bases are a match to TRBD2. The CDR3 loop spans 15 amino acids. The germline V gene has CDR1 MDHEN and CDR2 SYDVKM. V shed 4 bases and J 9 bases; nucleotides not matched to a gene: 9. The DNA for the CDR3 is TGTGCCAGCAGTTCCCCAGGACTAGCGGTGGTTGAGCAGTTCTTC. Its translation is CASSSPGLAVVEQFF.

The chain carries TRBV6-5 and TRBJ2-1; 10 nucleotides match TRBD2. Germline CDR1 and CDR2: MNHEY and SVGAGI. The CDR3 has 15 residues. J was trimmed by 4 bases and V by 4 bases; bases with no gene match: 4. The CDR3 nucleotides read TGTGCCAGCAGTTCAGAACTAGCGGGGTACAATGAGCAGTTCTTC. It is translated as CASSSELAGYNEQFF.

The chain has TRBV30 and TRBJ1-1; a possible D gene is TRBD1 (5 bases). The germline V and J ends were trimmed by 0 bases and 4 bases, with 12 bases remaining between them. CDR3 length: 14 amino acids. Germline V lookup: CDR1 GTSNPN, CDR2 SVGIG (reference sequence). In DNA, the CDR3 is TGTGCCTGGAGTGTTGGTGGGACCGGCACTGAAGCTTTCTTT. It is translated as CAWSVGGTGTEAFF.

A single count supports this clone. This sample also contains other DNA sequences that code for the same CDR3. V gene TRBV2 combines with J gene TRBJ2-3; D uncertain. The CDR3 sequence is 12 residues long. Germline V lookup: CDR1 SNHLY, CDR2 FYNNEI. Trimming left V 4 bases short and J 4 bases short, with 6 bases between. The CDR3 bases are TGTGCCAGCAGTGGATCCGCAGATACGCAGTATTTT. As protein: CASSGSADTQYF.

The chain joins TRBV5-6 to TRBJ1-5; 12 positions match TRBD1. The CDR3 spans 19 residues. With V trimmed by 2 bases and J by 0 bases, 9 bases remained unmatched. Germline CDR1 SGHDT, CDR2 YYEEEE. CDR3 in amino acids: CASSFTGTGGEYSNQPQHF. CDR3 DNA: TGTGCCAGCAGCTTCACCGGGACAGGGGGCGAGTATAGCAATCAGCCCCAGCATTTT. Full variable domain (outside the CDR3, taken from reference TRBV5-6 and TRBJ1-5): DAGVTQSPTHLIKTRGQQVTLRCSPKSGHDTVSWYQQALGQGPQFIFQYYEEEERQRGNFPDRFSGHQFPNYSSELNVNALLLGDSALYLCASSFTGTGGEYSNQPQHFGDGTRLSIL.

The CDR3 sequence is CASRLGLRDGEQYF. Here the CDR3 DNA reads TGTGCCAGCAGACTGGGCCTCCGGGACGGGGAGCAGTACTTC. The rearrangement joins TRBV2 to TRBJ2-7; the D gene could be TRBD1 or TRBD2 (5 bases each). The CDR3 consists of 14 residues. V gave up 6 bases and J gave up 7 bases, with 19 bases separating them. CDR1 SNHLY and CDR2 FYNNEI come from the germline V gene. Combining the CDR3 with reference TRBV2 and TRBJ2-7 gives the whole variable domain EPEVTQTPSHQVTQMGQEVILRCVPISNHLYFYWYRQILGQKVEFLVSFYNNEISEKSEIFDDQFSVERPDGSNFTLKIRSTKLEDSAMYFCASRLGLRDGEQYFGPGTRLTVT.

The V call is TRBV7-2, the J call TRBJ1-1, with 9 nucleotides matching TRBD1. V trimming: 10 bases; J trimming: 1 base; junction bases outside the gene matches: 10. The CDR3 spans 15 residues. Germline assignment: CDR1 SGHTA and CDR2 FQGNSA. In nucleotides, the CDR3 is TGTGCCACCACTGCTCCGGGACAGGGGAACACTGAAGCTTTCTTT. Amino acids: CATTAPGQGNTEAFF.

Points on this clone: The sample carries other DNA sequences with the same CDR3. The CDR3 sequence is CASSFRGLNTEAFF. In DNA, the CDR3 is TGTGCCAGCAGCTTTAGGGGCTTGAACACTGAAGCTTTCTTT. The chain recombines TRBV11-2 with TRBJ1-1; D perhaps matches TRBD1 (5 bases). CDR1 and CDR2 (germline): SGHAT, FQNNGV. This CDR3 is built from 14 residues. V was trimmed by 3 bases and J by 0 bases, leaving 8 bases between them.

The V call is TRBV2, the J call TRBJ2-4; 8 bases agree with TRBD1. Germline lookup yields CDR1 SNHLY and CDR2 FYNNEI. V gave up 4 bases and J gave up 9 bases; unmatched junction bases: 8. This CDR3 has 14 amino acids. The CDR3 region has the DNA TGTGCCAGCAGTGCGGCAGGGGGCAGCGGCATTCAGTACTTC. Translated: CASSAAGGSGIQYF.

This sequence joins TRBV28 and TRBJ2-7; tentative D call: TRBD2 (5 bases). The CDR3 loop spans 13 amino acids. Germline CDR1 MDHEN, CDR2 SYDVKM. Trimming removed 6 bases from V and 1 base from J, with 10 bases in between. CDR3: CASSPPGSYEQYF. DNA for the CDR3: TGTGCCAGCAGCCCCCCGGGGTCCTACGAGCAGTACTTC.

The genes are TRBV6-1 and TRBJ1-1; perhaps TRBD1 as D (5 bases). CDR3 size: 13 residues. Germline V gene lookup returns CDR1 MNHNS and CDR2 SASEGT. The germline V and J ends were trimmed by 5 bases and 3 bases, with 10 bases remaining between them. CDR3 loop: CASSRRGDTEAFF. CDR3 coding DNA: TGTGCCAGCAGTCGGAGGGGCGACACTGAAGCTTTCTTT.

V gene TRBV28 combines with J gene TRBJ2-7; D possibly corresponds to TRBD2 (6 bases). The CDR3 is made up of 15 amino acids. The V gene's germline CDR1 is MDHEN and CDR2 SYDVKM. The V end lost 6 bases, the J end lost 4 bases, and 19 bases lay between the germline ends. CDR3 sequence (DNA): TGTGCCAGCAGAATGGGGACGGGAGAAGGGTACGAGCAGTACTTC. Amino acids: CASRMGTGEGYEQYF.

The chain couples TRBV5-1 to TRBJ1-1; unclear D gene. Looked up from germline, CDR1 is SGHRS and CDR2 is YFSETQ. The length of the CDR3 is 15 residues. Trimming pared 0 bases from V and 0 bases from J, leaving 9 bases between. CDR3 region: CASSLAEQLNTEAFF. CDR3 sequence (DNA): TGCGCCAGCAGCTTGGCTGAGCAGCTGAACACTGAAGCTTTCTTT.

The V and J genes are TRBV5-1 and TRBJ2-1, with TRBD1 matching 9 bases. The germline CDR1 and CDR2 sequences are SGHRS and YFSETQ. The CDR3 sequence is 16 residues long. Trimming took 1 base from V and 8 from J; bases not matched to a gene: 10. CDR3 bases: TGCGCCAGCAGCTTGCCGCAGGGGACAGGGTTCCATGAGCAGTTCTTC. Translating gives CASSLPQGTGFHEQFF.

The gene calls are TRBV13 and TRBJ2-5, with D perhaps matching TRBD2 (6 bases). The CDR3 consists of 13 residues. With 5 bases removed from V and 5 bases from J, the gap between germline ends came to 12 bases. Germline CDR1 and CDR2: PRHDT and FYEKMQ (reference sequence). The CDR3 DNA follows: TGTGCCAGCAGCCCAGGGACTCTGGAGACCCAGTACTTC. It encodes CASSPGTLETQYF.

The rearrangement links TRBV5-1 to TRBJ1-2; TRBD1 agrees at 9 bases. Trimming cost V 5 bases and J 8 bases; bases outside gene matches: 7. The CDR3 is made up of 13 amino acids. Germline lookup yields CDR1 SGHRS and CDR2 YFSETQ. In DNA, the CDR3 is TGCGCCAGCAGGCGGGACAGGGTTGAAGGCTACACCTTC. As protein: CASRRDRVEGYTF.

The J gene is TRBJ2-1, the V gene TRBV29-1; 10 bases align to TRBD2. The CDR3 runs 14 residues. V shed 5 bases and J 9 bases; nucleotides not matched to a gene: 10. The V gene's germline CDR1 is SQVTM and CDR2 ANQGSEA. In nucleotides, the CDR3 is TGCAGCGTTTCGCCGGGACTAGCGACGGGTGAGCAGTTCTTC. It encodes CSVSPGLATGEQFF.

Details on this clone: Here the CDR3 omits its conserved ending phenylalanine or tryptophan, so a read error is the likely source. The DNA is left out, because the CDR3 cannot be placed on it with certainty; the CDR3 is given as TCRdb lists it. This chain connects TRBV6-5 to TRBJ2-7; whether TRBD1, the table's D call, matches the DNA was not checked. Germline V gives CDR1 MNHEY, CDR2 SVGAGI. The CDR3 contains 15 residues when both ends are counted. The CDR3 protein is CASRPQSVGTQDFSL.

The chain has TRBV7-9 and TRBJ1-1, with D possibly being TRBD1 (5 bases). V lost 1 base to trimming and J lost 4 bases, with 10 bases between them. The length of the CDR3 is 14 residues. Germline V CDR1 and CDR2: SEHNR, FQNEAQ (reference sequence). The CDR3: CASSLGQSSTEAFF. In DNA form, the CDR3 reads TGTGCCAGCAGCTTAGGACAGTCTAGCACTGAAGCTTTCTTT.

On this clone itself: The identical CDR3 is also encoded by other nucleotide sequences in the sample. The rearrangement uses TRBV11-3 and TRBJ2-7; the D gene could be TRBD1 or TRBD2 (7 bases each). This CDR3 comprises 15 residues. Trimming shortened V by 3 bases and J by 9 bases, and 21 bases separated the two germline ends. Germline-derived CDR1 and CDR2 are SGHNT and YENEEA. In nucleotides, the CDR3 is TGTGCCAGCAGCTTCTCTGGGGACAGCGGGGCGTCGCAGTACTTC. Its translation: CASSFSGDSGASQYF.

This chain uses TRBV29-1 with TRBJ2-7, with D possibly being TRBD2 (6 bases). Germline values: CDR1 SQVTM, CDR2 ANQGSEA. V lost 4 bases and J lost 0, with 13 bases in between. The CDR3 loop spans 14 amino acids. CDR3 DNA sequence: TGCAGCGTTGTCAGCGGGCAGAGCTCCTACGAGCAGTACTTC. It yields the protein CSVVSGQSSYEQYF.

CDR3 protein: CASSPQEGQPQHF. In DNA form, the CDR3 reads TGTGCCAGCAGTCCCCAGGAGGGTCAGCCCCAGCATTTT. V and J are TRBV25-1 and TRBJ1-5; D is undetermined. Germline V CDR1 and CDR2: MGHDK, SYGVNS. The V and J ends lost 5 bases and 6 bases respectively, with 11 bases between them. This CDR3 is 13 amino acids long.

This chain connects TRBV28 to TRBJ1-2; weak D call: TRBD1 (6 bases). This CDR3 has 15 amino acids. The germline gives CDR1 MDHEN, CDR2 SYDVKM. The germline V and J ends were trimmed by 5 bases and 5 bases, with 18 bases remaining between them. In DNA, the CDR3 is TGTGCCAGCAGTCCTCCCGAGGGTAGGGGGTATGGCTACACCTTC. Residues: CASSPPEGRGYGYTF.

The gene calls are TRBV5-4 and TRBJ2-7, with D maybe TRBD1 (6 bases). CDR3 length: 16 amino acids. The ends were cut back, 1 base at V and 6 bases at J, with 20 bases in the middle. In germline, CDR1 is SGHNT, CDR2 YYREEE (reference sequence). The CDR3 region has the DNA TGTGCCAGCAGCTTGACAGGGCAGGGGTTCATACGCGAGCAGTACTTC. This encodes CASSLTGQGFIREQYF.

The chain employs TRBV6-1 and TRBJ2-4; 8 bases fit TRBD1. The CDR3 consists of 16 residues. V shed 4 bases and J 0 bases; nucleotides not matched to a gene: 5. Germline lookup yields CDR1 MNHNS and CDR2 SASEGT. The CDR3 DNA reads as TGTGCCAGCAGTGGGGACAGGAAAATAGCCAAAAACATTCAGTACTTC. This translates into CASSGDRKIAKNIQYF.

The chain links TRBV7-3 to TRBJ2-1; D gene unclear. Germline CDR1 and CDR2: SGHTA and FQGTGA. The CDR3 runs to 12 residues. Trimming left V 4 bases short and J 10 bases short, with 11 bases between. CDR3 sequence (DNA): TGTGCCAGCAGCTCGAGTGTGGAAGAGCAGTTCTTC. This sequence encodes CASSSSVEEQFF.

This chain links TRBV11-3 with TRBJ2-2; 13 bases align to TRBD2. Germline V lookup: CDR1 SGHNT, CDR2 YENEEA. CDR3 length: 17 amino acids. The V segment lost 3 bases and the J segment 7 bases; nucleotides outside the gene matches: 8. CDR3 in DNA: TGTGCCAGCAGCTTCCGAACTAGCGGGAGGGTCGACGGGGAGCTGTTTTTT. Translated: CASSFRTSGRVDGELFF.

The CDR3 region is CASSGAGLYGETQYF. The CDR3 DNA reads TGTGCCAGCAGCGGTGCCGGACTCTACGGGGAGACCCAGTACTTC. This rearrangement joins TRBV7-3 to TRBJ2-5; D is possibly TRBD2 (5 bases). Germline CDR1 and CDR2: SGHTA and FQGTGA. Trimming stripped 5 bases from V and 5 bases from J, with 18 bases between. This CDR3 contains 15 residues.

The V and J genes are TRBV9 and TRBJ2-1; D is uncertain. With 3 bases removed from V and 0 bases from J, the gap between germline ends came to 10 bases. Germline V gene data show CDR1 as SGDLS and CDR2 as YYNGEE. This CDR3 region has 15 residues. For the CDR3, the DNA is TGTGCCAGCAGCGCAGGCGGTTACTCCTACAATGAGCAGTTCTTC. This gives the protein CASSAGGYSYNEQFF.

In its sample, this clone was seen once. This rearrangement joins TRBV9 to TRBJ2-7; TRBD2 matches 7 bases. Germline CDR1 is SGDLS and CDR2 is YYNGEE. V was pared by 0 bases and J by 6 bases, with 12 bases of the junction left unmatched. The CDR3 loop spans 16 amino acids. In nucleotides, the CDR3 is TGTGCCAGCAGCGTAGATCTAGCGGCGGGAGTTGGCGAGCAGTACTTC. Amino acid sequence: CASSVDLAAGVGEQYF. The complete variable domain, with remaining parts taken from reference TRBV9 and TRBJ2-7, reads DSGVTQTPKHLITATGQRVTLRCSPRSGDLSVYWYQQSLDQGLQFLIQYYNGEERAKGNILERFSAQQFPDLHSELNLSSLELGDSALYFCASSVDLAAGVGEQYFGPGTRLTVT.